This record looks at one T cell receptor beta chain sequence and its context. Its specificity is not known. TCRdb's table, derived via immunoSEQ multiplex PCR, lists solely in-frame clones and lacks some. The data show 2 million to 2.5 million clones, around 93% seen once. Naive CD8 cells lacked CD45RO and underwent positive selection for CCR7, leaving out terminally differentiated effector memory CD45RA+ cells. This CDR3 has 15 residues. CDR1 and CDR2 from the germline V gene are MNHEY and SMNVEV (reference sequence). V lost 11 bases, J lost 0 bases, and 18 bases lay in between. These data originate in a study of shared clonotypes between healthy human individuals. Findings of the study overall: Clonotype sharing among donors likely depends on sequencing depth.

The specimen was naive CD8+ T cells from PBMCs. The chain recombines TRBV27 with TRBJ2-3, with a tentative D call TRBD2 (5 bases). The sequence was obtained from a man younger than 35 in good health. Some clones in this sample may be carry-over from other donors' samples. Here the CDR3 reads CAGPILGVSTDTQYF. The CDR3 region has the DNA TGTGCCGGGCCGATACTAGGTGTGAGCACAGATACGCAGTATTTT.